This TCR beta chain originates from a study of blood T cells in healthy people across ages. A second roughly 6 to 11 cycle PCR used barcoded and J-beta primers. TCRdb reanalysed the 5' RACE reads using MiXCR and keeps one entry per CDR3 protein. The sample has about 670,000 distinct CDR3 sequences; approximately 52% are singletons. This CDR3 comprises 15 residues. Germline CDR1 is SNHLY and CDR2 is FYNNEI. The V end was cut by 0 bases, the J end by 0 bases, with 6 bases between. The chain links TRBV2 to TRBJ1-5; D ambiguous. The specimen was blood. This TCR was sampled from a woman older than 75 in good health. DNA of the CDR3: TGTGCCAGCAGTGAAGCCAAACATAGCAATCAGCCCCAGCATTTT. This sequence encodes CASSEAKHSNQPQHF.